This T cell receptor beta chain was found in a study of T cell changes during pregnancy in multiple sclerosis. V was shortened by 3 bases and J by 3 bases, with 8 bases between the two germline ends. The germline CDR1 and CDR2 sequences are SEHNR and FQNEAQ (reference sequence). CDR3 size: 13 residues. Sequencing used immunoSEQ multiplex PCR; TCRdb keeps in-frame clones, though not all of them. The sample carries 15,000 or so clones, less than 90% recorded once. This specimen consisted of CD8+ T cells from peripheral blood mononuclear cells, obtained in the third trimester of pregnancy. V gene TRBV7-9 combines with J gene TRBJ1-1; no reliable D call. The sequence was obtained from a female donor in good health, enrolled as a control in a pregnancy study. CDR3 amino acids: CASSFTLDTEAFF. The CDR3 coding sequence is TGTGCCAGCAGCTTCACTCTGGACACTGAAGCTTTCTTT.